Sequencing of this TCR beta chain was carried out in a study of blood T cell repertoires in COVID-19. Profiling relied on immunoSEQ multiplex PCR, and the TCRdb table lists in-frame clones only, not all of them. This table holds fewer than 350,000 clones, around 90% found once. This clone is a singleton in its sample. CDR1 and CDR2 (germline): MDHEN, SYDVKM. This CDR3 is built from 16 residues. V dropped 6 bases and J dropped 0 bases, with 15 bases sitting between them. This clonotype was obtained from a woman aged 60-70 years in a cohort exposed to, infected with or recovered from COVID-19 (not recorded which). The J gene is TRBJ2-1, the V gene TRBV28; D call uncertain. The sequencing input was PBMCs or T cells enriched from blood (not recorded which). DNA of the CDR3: TGTGCCAGCAGCCGAGCGCCCCTCAGCTCCTACAATGAGCAGTTCTTC. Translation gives CASSRAPLSSYNEQFF.